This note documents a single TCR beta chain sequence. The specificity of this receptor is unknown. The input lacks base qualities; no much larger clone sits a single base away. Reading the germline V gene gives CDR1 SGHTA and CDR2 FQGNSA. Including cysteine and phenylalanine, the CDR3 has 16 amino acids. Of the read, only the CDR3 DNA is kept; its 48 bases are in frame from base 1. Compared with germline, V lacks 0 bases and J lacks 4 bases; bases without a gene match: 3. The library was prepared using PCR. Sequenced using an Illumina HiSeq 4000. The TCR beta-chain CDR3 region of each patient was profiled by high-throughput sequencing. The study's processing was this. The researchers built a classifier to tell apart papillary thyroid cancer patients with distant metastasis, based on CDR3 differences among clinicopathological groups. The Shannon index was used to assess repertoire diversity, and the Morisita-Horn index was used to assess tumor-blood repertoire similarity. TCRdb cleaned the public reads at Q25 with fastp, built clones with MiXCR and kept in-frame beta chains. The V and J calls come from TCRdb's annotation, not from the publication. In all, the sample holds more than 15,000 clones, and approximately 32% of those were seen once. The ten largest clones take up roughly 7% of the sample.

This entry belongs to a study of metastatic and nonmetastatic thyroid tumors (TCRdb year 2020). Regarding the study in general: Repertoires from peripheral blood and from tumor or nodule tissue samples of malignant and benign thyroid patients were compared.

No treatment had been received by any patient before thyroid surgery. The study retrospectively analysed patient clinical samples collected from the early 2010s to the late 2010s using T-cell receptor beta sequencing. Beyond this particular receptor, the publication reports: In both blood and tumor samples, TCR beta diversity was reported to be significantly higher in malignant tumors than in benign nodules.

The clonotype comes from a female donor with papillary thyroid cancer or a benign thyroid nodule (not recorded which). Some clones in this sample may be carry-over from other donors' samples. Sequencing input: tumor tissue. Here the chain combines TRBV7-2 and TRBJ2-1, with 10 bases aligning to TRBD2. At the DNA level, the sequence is TGTGCCAGCAGCTTAGCGAGCGGGGGGGTTTACAATGAGCAGTTCTTC. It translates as CASSLASGGVYNEQFF.